This record covers a single T cell receptor beta chain. A multiplex PCR was run with 60 Vbeta primers and 13 Jbeta primers. The method was immunoSEQ multiplex PCR; TCRdb's version includes in-frame clones alone and lacks a portion of them. The sample holds under 150,000 clones, 70% to 85% seen once. These data come from a study of cytomegalovirus exposure and HLA in healthy donors. Sequencing used PBMCs. The sequence came from a male donor in good health and CMV-seronegative.

The CDR3 nucleotides are TGTGCCAGCAGCCCCGAGACAGGGGGCTACTACGAGCAGTACTTC. It encodes CASSPETGGYYEQYF. The rearrangement links TRBV7-3 to TRBJ2-7; TRBD1 aligns across 10 bases. V lost 5 bases, J lost 3 bases, and 7 bases stayed unmatched. This CDR3 has 15 residues. The germline gives CDR1 SGHTA, CDR2 FQGTGA.